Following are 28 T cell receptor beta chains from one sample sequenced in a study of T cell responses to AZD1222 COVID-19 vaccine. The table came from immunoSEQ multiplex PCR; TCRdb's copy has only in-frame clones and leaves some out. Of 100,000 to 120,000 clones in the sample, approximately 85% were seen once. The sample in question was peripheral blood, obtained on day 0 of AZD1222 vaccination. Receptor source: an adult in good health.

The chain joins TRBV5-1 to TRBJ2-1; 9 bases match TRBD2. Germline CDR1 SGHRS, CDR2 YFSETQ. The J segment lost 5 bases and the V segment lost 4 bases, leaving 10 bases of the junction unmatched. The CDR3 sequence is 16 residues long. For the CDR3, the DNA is TGCGCCAGCAGCGCCCTGGCGGGAGGGCCTGACAATGAGCAGTTCTTC. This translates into CASSALAGGPDNEQFF.

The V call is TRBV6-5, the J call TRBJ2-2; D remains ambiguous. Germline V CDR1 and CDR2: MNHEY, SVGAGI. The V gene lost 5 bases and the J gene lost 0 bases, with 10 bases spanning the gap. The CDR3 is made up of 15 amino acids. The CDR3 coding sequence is TGTGCCAGCAGTCAGCGACGGGCGAACACCGGGGAGCTGTTTTTT. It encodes CASSQRRANTGELFF.

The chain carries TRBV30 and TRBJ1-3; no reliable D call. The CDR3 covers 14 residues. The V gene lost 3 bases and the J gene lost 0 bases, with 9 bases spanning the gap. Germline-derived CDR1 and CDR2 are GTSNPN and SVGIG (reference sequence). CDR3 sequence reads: CAWRNSNSGNTIYF. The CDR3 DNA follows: TGTGCCTGGAGAAACAGCAACTCTGGAAACACCATATATTTT.

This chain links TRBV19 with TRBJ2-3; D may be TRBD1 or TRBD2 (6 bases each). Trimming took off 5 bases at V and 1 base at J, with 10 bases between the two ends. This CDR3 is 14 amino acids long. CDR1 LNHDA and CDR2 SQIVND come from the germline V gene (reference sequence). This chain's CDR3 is CASSWGARTDTQYF. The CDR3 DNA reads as TGTGCCAGTAGTTGGGGGGCCCGCACAGATACGCAGTATTTT.

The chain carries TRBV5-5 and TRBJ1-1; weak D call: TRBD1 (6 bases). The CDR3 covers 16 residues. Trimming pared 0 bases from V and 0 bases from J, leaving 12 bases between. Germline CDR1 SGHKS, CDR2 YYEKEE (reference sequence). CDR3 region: CASSLVGGVVNTEAFF. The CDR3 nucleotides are TGTGCCAGCAGCTTGGTAGGGGGAGTGGTGAACACTGAAGCTTTCTTT.

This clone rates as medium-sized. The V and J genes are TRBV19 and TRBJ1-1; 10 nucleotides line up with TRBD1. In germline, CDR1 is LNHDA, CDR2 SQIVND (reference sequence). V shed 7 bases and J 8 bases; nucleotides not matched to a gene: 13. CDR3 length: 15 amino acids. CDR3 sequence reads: CASTLRDRGSWEAFF. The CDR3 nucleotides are TGTGCCAGTACCCTACGGGACAGGGGATCTTGGGAAGCTTTCTTT.

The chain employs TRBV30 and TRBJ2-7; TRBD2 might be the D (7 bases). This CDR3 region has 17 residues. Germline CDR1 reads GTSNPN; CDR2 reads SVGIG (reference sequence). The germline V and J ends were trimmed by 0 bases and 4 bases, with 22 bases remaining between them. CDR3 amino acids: CAWSVLRGGPEGYEQYF. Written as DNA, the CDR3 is TGTGCCTGGAGTGTACTGAGGGGGGGACCCGAGGGGTACGAGCAGTACTTC.

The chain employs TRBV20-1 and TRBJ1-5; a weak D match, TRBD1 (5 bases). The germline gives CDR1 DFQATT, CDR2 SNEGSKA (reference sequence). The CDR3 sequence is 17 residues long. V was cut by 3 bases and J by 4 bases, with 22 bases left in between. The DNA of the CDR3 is TGCAGTGCTAGTCCTGGGCAGGGAAGGGGTGGTAATCAGCCCCAGCATTTT. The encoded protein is CSASPGQGRGGNQPQHF.

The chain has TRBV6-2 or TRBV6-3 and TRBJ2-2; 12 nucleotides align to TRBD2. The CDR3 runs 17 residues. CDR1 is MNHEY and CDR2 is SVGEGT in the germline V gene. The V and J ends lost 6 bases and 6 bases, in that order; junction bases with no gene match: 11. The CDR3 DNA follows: TGTGCCAGCAGCTTTACCAGCCTAGCGGGGGGGCCCGGGGAGCTGTTTTTT. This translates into CASSFTSLAGGPGELFF.

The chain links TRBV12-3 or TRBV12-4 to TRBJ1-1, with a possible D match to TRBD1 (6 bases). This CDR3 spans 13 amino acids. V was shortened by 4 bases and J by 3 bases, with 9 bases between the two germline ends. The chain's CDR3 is CASSSTGYTEAFF. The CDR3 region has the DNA TGTGCCAGCAGTTCAACAGGGTACACTGAAGCTTTCTTT.

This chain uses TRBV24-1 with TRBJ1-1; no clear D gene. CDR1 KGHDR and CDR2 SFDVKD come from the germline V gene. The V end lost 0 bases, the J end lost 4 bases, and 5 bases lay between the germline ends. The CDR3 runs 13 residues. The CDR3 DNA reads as TGTGCCACCAGTGATTTGCCCCCCACTGAAGCTTTCTTT. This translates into CATSDLPPTEAFF.

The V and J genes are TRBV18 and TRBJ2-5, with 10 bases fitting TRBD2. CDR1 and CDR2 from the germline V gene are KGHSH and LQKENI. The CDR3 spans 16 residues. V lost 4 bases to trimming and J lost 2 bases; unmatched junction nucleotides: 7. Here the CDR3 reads CASSLAGLAAQETQYF. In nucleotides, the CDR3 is TGTGCCAGCTCACTAGCCGGACTAGCGGCTCAAGAGACCCAGTACTTC.

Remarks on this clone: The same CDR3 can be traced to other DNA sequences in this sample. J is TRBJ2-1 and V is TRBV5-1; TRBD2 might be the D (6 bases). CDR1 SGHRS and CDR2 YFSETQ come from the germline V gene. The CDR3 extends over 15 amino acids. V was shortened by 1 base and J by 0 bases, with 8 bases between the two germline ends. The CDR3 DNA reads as TGCGCCAGCAGCTTGTCCGGGAGCTCCTACAATGAGCAGTTCTTC. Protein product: CASSLSGSSYNEQFF.

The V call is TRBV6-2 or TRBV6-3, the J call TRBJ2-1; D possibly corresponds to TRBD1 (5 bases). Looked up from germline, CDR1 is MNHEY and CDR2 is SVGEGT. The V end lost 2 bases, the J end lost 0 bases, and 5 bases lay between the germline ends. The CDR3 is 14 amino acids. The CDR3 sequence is CASSYDSSYNEQFF. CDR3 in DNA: TGTGCCAGCAGTTACGACAGCTCCTACAATGAGCAGTTCTTC.

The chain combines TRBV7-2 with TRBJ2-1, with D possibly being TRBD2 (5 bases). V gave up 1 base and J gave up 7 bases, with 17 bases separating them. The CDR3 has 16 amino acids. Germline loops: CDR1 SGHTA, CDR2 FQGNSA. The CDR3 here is CASSLVPAQTTNEQFF. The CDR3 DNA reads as TGTGCCAGCAGCTTAGTCCCCGCCCAGACTACTAATGAGCAGTTCTTC.

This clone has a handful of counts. The CDR3 loop is CASSSGTGGRKLFF. The CDR3 DNA follows: TGTGCCAGCTCATCCGGGACAGGGGGCCGAAAACTGTTTTTT. V is TRBV18 and J is TRBJ1-4, with 12 bases aligning to TRBD1. The junction had 5 bases not matched to a gene; V was cut back by 5 bases and J by 10 bases. The CDR3 consists of 14 residues. Germline-derived CDR1 and CDR2 are KGHSH and LQKENI. Based on the CDR3 plus reference TRBV18 and TRBJ1-4, the full variable domain is NAGVMQNPRHLVRRRGQEARLRCSPMKGHSHVYWYRQLPEEGLKFMVYLQKENIIDESGMPKERFSAEFPKEGPSILRIQQVVRGDSAAYFCASSSGTGGRKLFFGSGTQLSVL.

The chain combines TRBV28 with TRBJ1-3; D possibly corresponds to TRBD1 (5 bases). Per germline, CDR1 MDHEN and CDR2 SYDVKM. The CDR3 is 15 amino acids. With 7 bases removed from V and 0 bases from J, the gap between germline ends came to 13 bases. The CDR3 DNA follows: TGTGCCAGCAATCCCACAGGCCGCTCTGGAAACACCATATATTTT. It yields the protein CASNPTGRSGNTIYF. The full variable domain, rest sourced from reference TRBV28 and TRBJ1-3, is DVKVTQSSRYLVKRTGEKVFLECVQDMDHENMFWYRQDPGLGLRLIYFSYDVKMKEKGDIPEGYSVSREKKERFSLILESASTNQTSMYLCASNPTGRSGNTIYFGEGSWLTVV.

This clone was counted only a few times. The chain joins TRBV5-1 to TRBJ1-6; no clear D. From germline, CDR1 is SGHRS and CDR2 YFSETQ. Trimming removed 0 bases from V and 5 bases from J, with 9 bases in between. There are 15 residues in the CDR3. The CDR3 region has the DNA TGCGCCAGCAGCTTGGCCGAACTGAATAATTCACCCCTCCACTTT. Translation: CASSLAELNNSPLHF.

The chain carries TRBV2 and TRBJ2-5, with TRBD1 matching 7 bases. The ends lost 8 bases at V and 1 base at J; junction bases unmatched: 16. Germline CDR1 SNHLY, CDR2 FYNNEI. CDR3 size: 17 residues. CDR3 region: CASLGGFLVSGQETQYF. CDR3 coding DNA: TGTGCCAGCTTAGGGGGCTTTTTGGTTTCTGGCCAAGAGACCCAGTACTTC.

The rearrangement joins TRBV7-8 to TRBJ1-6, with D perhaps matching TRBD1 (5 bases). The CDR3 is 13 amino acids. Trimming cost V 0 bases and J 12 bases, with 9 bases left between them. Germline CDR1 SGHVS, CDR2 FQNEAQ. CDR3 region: CASSLAGARPLHF. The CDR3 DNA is TGTGCCAGCAGCTTAGCCGGGGCCAGACCCCTCCACTTT. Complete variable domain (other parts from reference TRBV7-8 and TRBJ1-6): GAGVSQSPRYKVAKRGQDVALRCDPISGHVSLFWYQQALGQGPEFLTYFQNEAQLDKSGLPSDRFFAERPEGSVSTLKIQRTQQEDSAVYLCASSLAGARPLHFGNGTRLTVT.

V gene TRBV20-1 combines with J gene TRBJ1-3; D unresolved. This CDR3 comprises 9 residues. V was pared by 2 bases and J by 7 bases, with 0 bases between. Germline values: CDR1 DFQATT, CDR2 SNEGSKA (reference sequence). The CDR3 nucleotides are TGCAGTGCTAGAAACACCATATATTTT. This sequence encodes CSARNTIYF.

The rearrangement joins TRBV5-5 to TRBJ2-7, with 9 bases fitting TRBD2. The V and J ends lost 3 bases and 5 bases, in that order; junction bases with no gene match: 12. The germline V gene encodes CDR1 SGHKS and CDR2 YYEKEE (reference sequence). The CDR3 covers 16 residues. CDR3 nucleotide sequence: TGTGCCAGCAGCTATGGACTAGCGCGAACGCAAAACGAGCAGTACTTC. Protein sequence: CASSYGLARTQNEQYF.

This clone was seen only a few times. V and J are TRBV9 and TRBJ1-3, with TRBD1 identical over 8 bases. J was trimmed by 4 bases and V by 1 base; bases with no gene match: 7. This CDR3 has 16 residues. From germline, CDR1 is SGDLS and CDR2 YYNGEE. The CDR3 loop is CASSVYYRGTGNTIYF. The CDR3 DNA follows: TGTGCCAGCAGCGTATATTACAGGGGGACAGGAAACACCATATATTTT.

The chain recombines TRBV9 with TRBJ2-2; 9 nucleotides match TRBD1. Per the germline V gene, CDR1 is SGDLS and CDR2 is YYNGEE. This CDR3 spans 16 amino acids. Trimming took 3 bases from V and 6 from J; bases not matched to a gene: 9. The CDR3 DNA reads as TGTGCCAGCAGCGCCCGTCCCGGGACAGGGTCCGGGGAGCTGTTTTTT. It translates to CASSARPGTGSGELFF.

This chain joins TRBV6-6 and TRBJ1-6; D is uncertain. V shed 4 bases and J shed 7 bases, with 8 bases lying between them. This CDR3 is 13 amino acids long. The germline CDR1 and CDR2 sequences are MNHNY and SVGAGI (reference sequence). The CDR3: CASSLGQNSPLHF. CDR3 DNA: TGTGCCAGCAGTTTAGGGCAGAATTCACCCCTCCACTTT.

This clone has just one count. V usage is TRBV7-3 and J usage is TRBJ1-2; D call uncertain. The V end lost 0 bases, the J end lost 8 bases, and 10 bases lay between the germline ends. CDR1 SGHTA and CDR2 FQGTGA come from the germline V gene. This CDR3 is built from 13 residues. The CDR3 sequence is CASSLTGSDGYTF. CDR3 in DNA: TGTGCCAGCAGCTTAACAGGGAGCGACGGCTACACCTTC.

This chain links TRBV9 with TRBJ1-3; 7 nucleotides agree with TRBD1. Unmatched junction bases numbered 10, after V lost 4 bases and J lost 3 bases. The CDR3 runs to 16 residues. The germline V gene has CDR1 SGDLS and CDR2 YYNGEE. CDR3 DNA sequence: TGTGCCAGCAGCCACAGGGGCAGGGGGAGTGGAAACACCATATATTTT. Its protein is CASSHRGRGSGNTIYF.

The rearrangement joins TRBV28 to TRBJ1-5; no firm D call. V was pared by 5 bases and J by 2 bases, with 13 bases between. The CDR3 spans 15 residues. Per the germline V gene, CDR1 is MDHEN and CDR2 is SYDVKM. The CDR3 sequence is CASSANPPGNQPQHF. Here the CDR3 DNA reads TGTGCCAGCAGTGCAAACCCCCCGGGCAATCAGCCCCAGCATTTT.